This TCR beta chain comes out of a study of T cells in Graves' hyperthyroidism and ophthalmopathy. Many counts were recorded for this clonotype. Amplification targeted TCR beta CDR3 regions from RNA transcripts. The HTBI primer set served for first-round RT-PCR of the TCR CDR3. TCRdb fed the multiplex PCR reads into MiXCR, producing one record per CDR3 protein. The repertoire consists of about 420,000 distinct CDR3 sequences, with about a sixth occurring once and the leading ten covering roughly 7.7%. This CDR3 region has 18 residues. Per the germline V gene, CDR1 is KGHDR and CDR2 is SFDVKD. Trimming pared 3 bases from V and 0 bases from J, leaving 16 bases between.

This sequence originates from a woman between 18 and 29 years old with Graves' hyperthyroidism. This chain joins TRBV24-1 and TRBJ1-4, with a tentative D call TRBD1 (6 bases). Sequencing input: blood. CDR3 sequence: CATSDRWGHFATNEKLFF. The DNA for the CDR3 is TGTGCCACCAGTGATCGATGGGGACATTTTGCAACTAATGAAAAACTGTTTTTT.